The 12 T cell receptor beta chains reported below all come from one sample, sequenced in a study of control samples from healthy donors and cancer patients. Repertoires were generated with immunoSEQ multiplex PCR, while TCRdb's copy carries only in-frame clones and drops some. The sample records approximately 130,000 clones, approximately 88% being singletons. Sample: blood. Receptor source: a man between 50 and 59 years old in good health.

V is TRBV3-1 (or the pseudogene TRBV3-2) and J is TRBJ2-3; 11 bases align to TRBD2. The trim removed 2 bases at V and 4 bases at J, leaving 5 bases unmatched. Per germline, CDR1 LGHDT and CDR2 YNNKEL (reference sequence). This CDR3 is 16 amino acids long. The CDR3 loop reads CASSQSLAGGSDTQYF. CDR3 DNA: TGTGCCAGCAGCCAATCTCTAGCGGGGGGTTCAGATACGCAGTATTTT.

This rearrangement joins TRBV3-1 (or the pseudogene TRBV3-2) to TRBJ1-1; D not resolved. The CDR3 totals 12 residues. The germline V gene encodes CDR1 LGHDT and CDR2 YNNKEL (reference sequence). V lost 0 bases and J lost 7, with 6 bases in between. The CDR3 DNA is TGTGCCAGCAGCCAAGATGGAGTTGAAGCTTTCTTT. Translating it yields CASSQDGVEAFF.

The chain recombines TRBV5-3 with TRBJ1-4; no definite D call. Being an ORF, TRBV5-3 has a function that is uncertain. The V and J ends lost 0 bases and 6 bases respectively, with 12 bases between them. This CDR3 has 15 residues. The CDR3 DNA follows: TGTGCCAGAAGCTTGGCCCGTCCGATAGATGAAAAACTGTTTTTT. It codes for CARSLARPIDEKLFF.

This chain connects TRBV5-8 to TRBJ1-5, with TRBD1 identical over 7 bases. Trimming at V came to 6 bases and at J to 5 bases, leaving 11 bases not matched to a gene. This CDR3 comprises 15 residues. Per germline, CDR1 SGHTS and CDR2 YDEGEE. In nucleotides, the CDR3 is TGTGCCAGCAACCAATACAGGGGTCCCCATCAGCCCCAGCATTTT. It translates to CASNQYRGPHQPQHF.

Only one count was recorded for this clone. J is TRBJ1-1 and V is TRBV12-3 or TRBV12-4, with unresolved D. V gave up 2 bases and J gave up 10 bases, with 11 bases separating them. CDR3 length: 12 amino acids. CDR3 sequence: CASSLPGRTAFF. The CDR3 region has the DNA TGTGCCAGCAGTTTACCAGGTAGGACAGCTTTCTTT.

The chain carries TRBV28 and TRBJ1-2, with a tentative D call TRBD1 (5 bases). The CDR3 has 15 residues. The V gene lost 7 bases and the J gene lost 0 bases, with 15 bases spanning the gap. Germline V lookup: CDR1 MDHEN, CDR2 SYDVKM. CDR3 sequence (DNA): TGTGCCAGCATTCTAAGGGGCAGAGCTAACTATGGCTACACCTTC. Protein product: CASILRGRANYGYTF.

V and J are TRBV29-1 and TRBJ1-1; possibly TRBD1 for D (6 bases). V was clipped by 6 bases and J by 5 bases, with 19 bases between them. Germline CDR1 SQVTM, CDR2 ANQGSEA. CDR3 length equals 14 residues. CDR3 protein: CSVPGSTGSTEAFF. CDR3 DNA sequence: TGCAGCGTCCCCGGAAGTACAGGGAGTACTGAAGCTTTCTTT.

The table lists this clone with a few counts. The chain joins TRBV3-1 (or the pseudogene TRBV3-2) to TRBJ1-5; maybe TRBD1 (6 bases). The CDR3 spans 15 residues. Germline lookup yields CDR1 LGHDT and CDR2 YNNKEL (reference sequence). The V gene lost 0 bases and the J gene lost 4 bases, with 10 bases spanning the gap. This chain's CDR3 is CASSQEPTGNQPQHF. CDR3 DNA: TGTGCCAGCAGCCAAGAGCCTACAGGGAATCAGCCCCAGCATTTT.

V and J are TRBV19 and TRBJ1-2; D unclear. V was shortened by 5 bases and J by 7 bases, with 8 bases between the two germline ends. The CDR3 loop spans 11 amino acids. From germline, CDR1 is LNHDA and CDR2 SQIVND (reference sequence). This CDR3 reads CASSLRFGYTF. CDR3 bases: TGTGCCAGTAGTCTACGGTTTGGCTACACCTTC.

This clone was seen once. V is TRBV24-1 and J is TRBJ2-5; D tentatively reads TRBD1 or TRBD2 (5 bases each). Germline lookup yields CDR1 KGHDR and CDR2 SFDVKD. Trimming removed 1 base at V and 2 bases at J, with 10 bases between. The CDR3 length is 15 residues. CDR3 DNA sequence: TGTGCCACCAGTGATTTCCATGGGGGTCAAGAGACCCAGTACTTC. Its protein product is CATSDFHGGQETQYF.

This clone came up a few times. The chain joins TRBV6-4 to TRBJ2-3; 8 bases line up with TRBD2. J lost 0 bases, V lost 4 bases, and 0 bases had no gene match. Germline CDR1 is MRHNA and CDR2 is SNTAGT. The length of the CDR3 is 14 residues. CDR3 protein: CASSAGGSTDTQYF. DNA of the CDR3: TGTGCCAGCAGTGCGGGGGGGAGCACAGATACGCAGTATTTT.

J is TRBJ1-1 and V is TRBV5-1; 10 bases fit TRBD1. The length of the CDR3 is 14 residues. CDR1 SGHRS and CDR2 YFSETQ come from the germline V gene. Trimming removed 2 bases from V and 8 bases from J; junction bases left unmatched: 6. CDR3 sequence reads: CASSFSAGQGEAFF. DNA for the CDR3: TGCGCCAGCAGCTTCTCCGCGGGACAGGGGGAAGCTTTCTTT.